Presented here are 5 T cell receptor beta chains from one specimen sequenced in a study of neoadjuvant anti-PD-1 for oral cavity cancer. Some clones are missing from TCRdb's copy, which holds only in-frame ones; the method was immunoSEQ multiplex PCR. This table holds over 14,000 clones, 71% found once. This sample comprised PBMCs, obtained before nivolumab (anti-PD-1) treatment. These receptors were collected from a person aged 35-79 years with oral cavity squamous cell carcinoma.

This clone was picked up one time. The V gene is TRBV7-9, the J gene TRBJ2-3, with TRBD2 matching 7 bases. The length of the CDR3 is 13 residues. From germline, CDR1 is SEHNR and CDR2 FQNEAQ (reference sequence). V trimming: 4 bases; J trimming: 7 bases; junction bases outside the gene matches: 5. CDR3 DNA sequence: TGTGCCAGCAGCTCGCTAGCGGTTAATACGCAGTATTTT. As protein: CASSSLAVNTQYF.

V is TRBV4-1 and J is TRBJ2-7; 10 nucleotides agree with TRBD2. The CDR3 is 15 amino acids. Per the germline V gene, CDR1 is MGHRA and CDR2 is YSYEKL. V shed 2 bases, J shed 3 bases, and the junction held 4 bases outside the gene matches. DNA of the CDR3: TGCGCCAGCAGCCAAACGGGACTAGCGAACTACGAGCAGTACTTC. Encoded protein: CASSQTGLANYEQYF.

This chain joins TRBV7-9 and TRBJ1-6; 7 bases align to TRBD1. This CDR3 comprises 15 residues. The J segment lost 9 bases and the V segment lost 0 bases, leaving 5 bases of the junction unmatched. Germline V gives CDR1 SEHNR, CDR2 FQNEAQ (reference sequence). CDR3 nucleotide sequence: TGTGCCAGCAGCTTAGCCCCAGGGGGAACTTCACCCCTCCACTTT. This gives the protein CASSLAPGGTSPLHF. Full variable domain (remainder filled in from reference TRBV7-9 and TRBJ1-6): DTGVSQNPRHKITKRGQNVTFRCDPISEHNRLYWYRQTLGQGPEFLTYFQNEAQLEKSRLLSDRFSAERPKGSFSTLEIQRTEQGDSAMYLCASSLAPGGTSPLHFGNGTRLTVT.

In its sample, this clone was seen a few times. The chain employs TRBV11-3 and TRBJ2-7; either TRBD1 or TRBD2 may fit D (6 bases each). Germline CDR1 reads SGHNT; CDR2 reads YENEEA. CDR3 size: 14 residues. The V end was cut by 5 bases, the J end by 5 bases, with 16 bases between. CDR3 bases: TGTGCCAGCAGCCCCCATAGGGGGGTAAACGAGCAGTACTTC. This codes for CASSPHRGVNEQYF.

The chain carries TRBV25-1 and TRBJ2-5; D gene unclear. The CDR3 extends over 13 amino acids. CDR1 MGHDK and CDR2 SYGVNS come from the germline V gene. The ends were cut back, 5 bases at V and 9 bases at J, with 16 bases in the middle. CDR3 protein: CASSSYLGSSQYF. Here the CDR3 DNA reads TGTGCCAGCAGTTCCTACCTCGGGTCGTCCCAGTACTTC.